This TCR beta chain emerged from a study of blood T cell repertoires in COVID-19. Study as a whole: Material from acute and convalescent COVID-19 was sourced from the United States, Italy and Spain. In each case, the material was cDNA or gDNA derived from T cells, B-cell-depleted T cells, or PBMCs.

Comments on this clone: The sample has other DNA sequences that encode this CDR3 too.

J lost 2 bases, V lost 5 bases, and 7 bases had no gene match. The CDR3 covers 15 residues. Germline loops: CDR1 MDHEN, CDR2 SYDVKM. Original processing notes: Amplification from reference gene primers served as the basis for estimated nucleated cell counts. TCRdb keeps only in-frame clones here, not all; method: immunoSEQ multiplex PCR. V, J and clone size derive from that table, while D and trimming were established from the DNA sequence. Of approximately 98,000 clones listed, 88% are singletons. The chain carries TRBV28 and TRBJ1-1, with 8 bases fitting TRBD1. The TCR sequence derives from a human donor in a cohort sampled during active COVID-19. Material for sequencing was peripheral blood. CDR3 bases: TGTGCCAGCAGTCCAAGACAGGGGATTAACACTGAAGCTTTCTTT. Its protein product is CASSPRQGINTEAFF. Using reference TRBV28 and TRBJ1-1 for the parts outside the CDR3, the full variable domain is DVKVTQSSRYLVKRTGEKVFLECVQDMDHENMFWYRQDPGLGLRLIYFSYDVKMKEKGDIPEGYSVSREKKERFSLILESASTNQTSMYLCASSPRQGINTEAFFGQGTRLTVV.